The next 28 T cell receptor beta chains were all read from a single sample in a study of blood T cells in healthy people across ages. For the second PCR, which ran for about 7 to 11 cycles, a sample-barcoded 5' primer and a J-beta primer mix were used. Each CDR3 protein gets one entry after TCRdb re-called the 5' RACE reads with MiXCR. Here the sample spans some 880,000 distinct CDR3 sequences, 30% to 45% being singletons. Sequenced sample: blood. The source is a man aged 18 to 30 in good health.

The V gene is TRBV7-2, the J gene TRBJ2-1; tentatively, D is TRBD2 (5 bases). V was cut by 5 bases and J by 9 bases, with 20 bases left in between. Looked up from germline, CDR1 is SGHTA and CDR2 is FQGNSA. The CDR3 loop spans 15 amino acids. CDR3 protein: CASSRLKGPGSEQFF. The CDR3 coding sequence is TGTGCCAGCAGCCGACTTAAGGGCCCGGGAAGTGAGCAGTTCTTC.

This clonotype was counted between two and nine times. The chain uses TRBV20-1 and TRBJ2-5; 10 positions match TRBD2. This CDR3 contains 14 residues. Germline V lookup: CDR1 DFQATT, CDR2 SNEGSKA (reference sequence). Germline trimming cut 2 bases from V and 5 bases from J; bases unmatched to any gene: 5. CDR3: CSARIAGGRETQYF. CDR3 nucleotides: TGCAGTGCTAGAATAGCGGGGGGTCGGGAGACCCAGTACTTC.

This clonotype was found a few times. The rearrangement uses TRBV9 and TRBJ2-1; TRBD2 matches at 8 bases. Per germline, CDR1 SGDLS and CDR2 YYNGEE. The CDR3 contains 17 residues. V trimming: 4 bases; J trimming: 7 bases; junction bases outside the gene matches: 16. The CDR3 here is CASSRSTGRLAWNEQFF. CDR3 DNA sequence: TGTGCCAGCAGCAGATCTACAGGAAGACTAGCGTGGAATGAGCAGTTCTTC.

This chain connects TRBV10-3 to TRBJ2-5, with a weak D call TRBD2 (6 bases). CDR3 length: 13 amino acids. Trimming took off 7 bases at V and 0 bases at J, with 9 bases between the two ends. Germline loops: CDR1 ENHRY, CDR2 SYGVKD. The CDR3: CAITRDYQETQYF. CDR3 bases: TGTGCCATCACCCGGGACTACCAAGAGACCCAGTACTTC.

The CDR3 DNA is TGTGCCAGCAGCGTAGCGTGGGGACCCCAGTACTTC. This translates into CASSVAWGPQYF. The chain combines TRBV9 with TRBJ2-7; D possibly matches TRBD1 or TRBD2 (5 bases each). Between the trimmed V and J ends, which lost 0 bases and 10 bases, there was a span of 11 bases. Germline V gene sequence: CDR1 SGDLS, CDR2 YYNGEE. This CDR3 has 12 residues.

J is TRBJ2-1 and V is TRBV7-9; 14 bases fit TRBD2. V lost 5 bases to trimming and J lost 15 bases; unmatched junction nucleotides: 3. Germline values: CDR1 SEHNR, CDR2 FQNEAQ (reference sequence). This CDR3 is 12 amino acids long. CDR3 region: CASSLGTSGGFF. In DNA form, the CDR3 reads TGTGCCAGCAGCCTGGGGACTAGCGGGGGGTTCTTC.

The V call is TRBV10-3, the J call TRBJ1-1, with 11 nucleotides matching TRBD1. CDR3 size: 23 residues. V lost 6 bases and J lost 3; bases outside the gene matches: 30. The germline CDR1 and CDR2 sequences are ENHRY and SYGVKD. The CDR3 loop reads CAIRDRDRGDWLHPNGDDTEAFF. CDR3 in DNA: TGTGCCATCAGGGACCGGGACAGGGGGGATTGGCTCCATCCCAACGGAGATGACACTGAAGCTTTCTTT.

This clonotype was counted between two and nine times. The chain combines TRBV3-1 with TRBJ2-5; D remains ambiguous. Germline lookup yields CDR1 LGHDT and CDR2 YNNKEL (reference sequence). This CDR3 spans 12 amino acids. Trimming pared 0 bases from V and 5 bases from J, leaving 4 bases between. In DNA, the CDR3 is TGTGCCAGCAGCCAAGATGATGAGACCCAGTACTTC. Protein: CASSQDDETQYF.

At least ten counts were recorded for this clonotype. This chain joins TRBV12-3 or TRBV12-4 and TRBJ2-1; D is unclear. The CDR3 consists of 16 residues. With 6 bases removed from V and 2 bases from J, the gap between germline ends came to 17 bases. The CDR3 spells CASSPPGSIAYNEQFF. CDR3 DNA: TGTGCCAGCAGCCCCCCGGGCAGTATAGCCTACAATGAGCAGTTCTTC.

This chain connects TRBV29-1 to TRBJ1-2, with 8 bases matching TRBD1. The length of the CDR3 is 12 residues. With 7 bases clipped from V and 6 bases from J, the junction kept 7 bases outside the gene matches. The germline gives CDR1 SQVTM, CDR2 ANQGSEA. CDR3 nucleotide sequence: TGCAGCGCCGGACAGGGTTGGAATGGCTACACCTTC. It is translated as CSAGQGWNGYTF.

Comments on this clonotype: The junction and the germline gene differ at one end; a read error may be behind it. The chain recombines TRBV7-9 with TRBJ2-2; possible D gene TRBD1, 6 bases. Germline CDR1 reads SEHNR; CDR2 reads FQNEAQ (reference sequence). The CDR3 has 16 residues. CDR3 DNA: TGTGTCAGCAGTTCTGACCTGGGGGCGGACACCGGGGAGCTGTTTTTT. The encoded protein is CVSSSDLGADTGELFF.

The CDR3 here is CASSYEGSHYEQYF. DNA of the CDR3: TGTGCCAGCAGCTACGAGGGGAGCCACTACGAGCAGTACTTC. The J gene is TRBJ2-7, the V gene TRBV7-9; either TRBD1 or TRBD2 may supply D (5 bases each). This CDR3 is 14 amino acids long. Germline values: CDR1 SEHNR, CDR2 FQNEAQ (reference sequence). V was trimmed by 4 bases and J by 3 bases, leaving 13 bases between them.

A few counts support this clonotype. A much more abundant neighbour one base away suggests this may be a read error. The CDR3 sequence is CASTQSTDTQYF. In nucleotides, the CDR3 is TGTGCCAGCACCCAAAGCACAGATACGCAGTATTTT. J is TRBJ2-3 and V is TRBV21-1. TRBV21-1 is assigned pseudogene status. The CDR3 covers 12 residues.

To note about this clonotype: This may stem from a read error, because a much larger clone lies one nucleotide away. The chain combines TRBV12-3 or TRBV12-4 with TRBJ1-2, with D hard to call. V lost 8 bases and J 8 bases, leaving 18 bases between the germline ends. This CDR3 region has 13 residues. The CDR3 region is CASGISPIAGYTF. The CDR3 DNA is TGTGCCAGCGGCATATCACCGATAGCAGGCTACACCTTC.

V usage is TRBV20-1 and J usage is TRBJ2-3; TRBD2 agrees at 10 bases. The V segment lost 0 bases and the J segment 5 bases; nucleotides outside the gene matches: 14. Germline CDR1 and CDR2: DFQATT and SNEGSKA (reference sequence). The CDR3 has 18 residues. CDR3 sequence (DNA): TGCAGTGCTAGAGACAGGATAACTAGCGGGGTTCTAGAAGATACGCAGTATTTT. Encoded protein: CSARDRITSGVLEDTQYF.

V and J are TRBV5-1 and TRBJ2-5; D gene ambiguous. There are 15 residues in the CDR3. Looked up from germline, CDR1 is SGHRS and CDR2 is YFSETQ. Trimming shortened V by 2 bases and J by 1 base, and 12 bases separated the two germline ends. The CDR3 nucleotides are TGCGCCAGCAGCTTTAGCAGCGTGGCCCAAGAGACCCAGTACTTC. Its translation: CASSFSSVAQETQYF.

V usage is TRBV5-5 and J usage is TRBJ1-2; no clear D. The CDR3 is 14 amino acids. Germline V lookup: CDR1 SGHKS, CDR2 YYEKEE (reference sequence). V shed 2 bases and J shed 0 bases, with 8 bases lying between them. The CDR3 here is CASSLRSTNYGYTF. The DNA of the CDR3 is TGTGCCAGCAGCTTACGCTCAACTAACTATGGCTACACCTTC.

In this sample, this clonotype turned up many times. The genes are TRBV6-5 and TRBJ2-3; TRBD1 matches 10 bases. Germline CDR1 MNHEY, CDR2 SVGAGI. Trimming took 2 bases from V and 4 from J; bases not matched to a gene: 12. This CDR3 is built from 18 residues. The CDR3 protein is CASSYRVSGQGFPDTQYF. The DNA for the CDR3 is TGTGCCAGCAGTTACAGGGTCTCGGGACAGGGGTTCCCAGATACGCAGTATTTT.

The CDR3 bases are TGTGCCAGCAGTTTAGCGGATGGCACACAGGAGGATTCACCCCTCCACTTT. This gives the protein CASSLADGTQEDSPLHF. The J gene is TRBJ1-6, the V gene TRBV12-3 or TRBV12-4, with D possibly matching TRBD1 (5 bases). V lost 0 bases, J lost 8 bases, and 17 bases lay in between. The CDR3 covers 17 residues.

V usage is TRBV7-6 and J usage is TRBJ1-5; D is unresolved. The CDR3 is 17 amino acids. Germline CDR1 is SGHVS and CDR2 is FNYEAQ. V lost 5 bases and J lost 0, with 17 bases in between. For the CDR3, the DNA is TGTGCCAGCAGCAATGGACGGACCCCCTATAGCAATCAGCCCCAGCATTTT. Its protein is CASSNGRTPYSNQPQHF.

CDR3 protein: CASSYTGGQVTDTQYF. CDR3 coding DNA: TGTGCCAGCAGCTATACGGGGGGGCAGGTCACAGATACGCAGTATTTT. V gene TRBV7-3 combines with J gene TRBJ2-3; 8 bases are a match to TRBD2. V lost 4 bases, J lost 2 bases, and 8 bases stayed unmatched. Germline V gene data show CDR1 as SGHTA and CDR2 as FQGTGA. This CDR3 comprises 16 residues.

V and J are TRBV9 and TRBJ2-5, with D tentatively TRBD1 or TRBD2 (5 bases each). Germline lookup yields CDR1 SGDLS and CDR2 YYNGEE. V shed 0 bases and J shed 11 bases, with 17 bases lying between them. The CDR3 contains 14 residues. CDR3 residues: CASSVEVRGNEQYF. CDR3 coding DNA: TGTGCCAGCAGCGTAGAGGTCCGGGGCAATGAGCAGTACTTC.

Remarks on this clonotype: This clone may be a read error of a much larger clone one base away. DNA for the CDR3: TGTACCATCACCAGACAGGGAGTGGACGAGCAGTACTTC. Translated: CTITRQGVDEQYF. The rearrangement links TRBV10-3 to TRBJ2-7; 7 positions agree with TRBD1. Germline values: CDR1 ENHRY, CDR2 SYGVKD. This CDR3 comprises 13 residues.

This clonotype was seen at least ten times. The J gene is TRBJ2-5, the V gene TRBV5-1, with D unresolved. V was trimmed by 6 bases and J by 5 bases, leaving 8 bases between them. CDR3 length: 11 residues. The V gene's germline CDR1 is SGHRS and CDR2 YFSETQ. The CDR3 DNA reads TGCGCCAGCAATCAAGGGGAGACCCAGTACTTC. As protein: CASNQGETQYF.

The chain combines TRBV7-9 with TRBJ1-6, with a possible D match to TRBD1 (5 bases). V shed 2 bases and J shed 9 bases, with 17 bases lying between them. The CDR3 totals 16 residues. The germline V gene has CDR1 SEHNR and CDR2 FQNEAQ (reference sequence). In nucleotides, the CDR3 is TGTGCCAGCAGCTTACCCGTCGCGGGGCGCGGTTCACCCCTCCACTTT. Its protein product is CASSLPVAGRGSPLHF.

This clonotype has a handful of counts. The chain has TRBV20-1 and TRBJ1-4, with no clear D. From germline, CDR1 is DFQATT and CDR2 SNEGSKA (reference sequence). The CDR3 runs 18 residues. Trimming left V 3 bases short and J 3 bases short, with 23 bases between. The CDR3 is CSARTLKVVEWSNEKLFF. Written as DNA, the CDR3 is TGCAGTGCTAGGACCCTAAAAGTAGTAGAGTGGTCTAATGAAAAACTGTTTTTT.

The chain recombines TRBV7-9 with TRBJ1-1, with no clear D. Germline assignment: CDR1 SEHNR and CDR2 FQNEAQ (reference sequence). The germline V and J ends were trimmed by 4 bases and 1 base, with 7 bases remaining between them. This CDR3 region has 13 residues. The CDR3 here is CASSSPPNTEAFF. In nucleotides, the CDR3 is TGTGCCAGCAGCTCCCCCCCGAACACTGAAGCTTTCTTT. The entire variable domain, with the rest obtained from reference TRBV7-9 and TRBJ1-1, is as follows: DTGVSQNPRHKITKRGQNVTFRCDPISEHNRLYWYRQTLGQGPEFLTYFQNEAQLEKSRLLSDRFSAERPKGSFSTLEIQRTEQGDSAMYLCASSSPPNTEAFFGQGTRLTVV.

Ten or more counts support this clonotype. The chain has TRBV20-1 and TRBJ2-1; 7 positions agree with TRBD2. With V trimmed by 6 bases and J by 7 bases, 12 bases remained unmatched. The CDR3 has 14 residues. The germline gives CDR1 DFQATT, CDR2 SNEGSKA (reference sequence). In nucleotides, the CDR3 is TGCAGTGCCCTTCCCGGGACTACTCTGAATGAGCAGTTCTTC. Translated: CSALPGTTLNEQFF.